Below, 27 T cell receptor beta chains from the same sample are listed, as sequenced in a study of metastatic and nonmetastatic thyroid tumors. With MiXCR, TCRdb reprocessed the PCR reads. The sample includes under 95,000 clones, about 13% seen only once; the top ten take around 11%. Among the patients, none had received any treatment before thyroid surgery. Material for sequencing was blood. These receptors were taken from a female donor with papillary thyroid cancer or a benign thyroid nodule (not recorded which). Some clones in this sample may be carry-over from other donors' samples.

Concerning this clone: This sample includes further DNA sequences coding for the same CDR3. The chain recombines TRBV5-4 with TRBJ1-3; no clear D gene. Germline V CDR1 and CDR2: SGHNT, YYREEE (reference sequence). Trimming left V 0 bases short and J 4 bases short, with 14 bases between. This CDR3 is 16 amino acids long. The CDR3: CASSLEQALGGNTIYF. CDR3 nucleotides: TGTGCCAGCAGCTTGGAGCAGGCCCTAGGCGGAAACACCATATATTTT.

This clone was detected ten times or more. The chain employs TRBV28 and TRBJ1-1; D uncertain. The germline V gene encodes CDR1 MDHEN and CDR2 SYDVKM. Trimming pared 8 bases from V and 8 bases from J, leaving 15 bases between. The CDR3 sequence is 12 residues long. The CDR3 region is CASSPSPFEAFF. The CDR3 DNA reads TGTGCCAGCTCTCCCAGCCCTTTCGAAGCTTTCTTT.

This clone appeared many times. This rearrangement joins TRBV28 to TRBJ2-5, with D possibly matching TRBD2 (5 bases). V gave up 1 base and J gave up 3 bases, with 9 bases separating them. Germline CDR1 is MDHEN and CDR2 is SYDVKM. CDR3 size: 14 residues. CDR3 DNA sequence: TGTGCCAGCAGTTTATCTGGGAGTAAAGAGACCCAGTACTTC. It encodes CASSLSGSKETQYF. Full variable domain (rest looked up from reference TRBV28 and TRBJ2-5): DVKVTQSSRYLVKRTGEKVFLECVQDMDHENMFWYRQDPGLGLRLIYFSYDVKMKEKGDIPEGYSVSREKKERFSLILESASTNQTSMYLCASSLSGSKETQYFGPGTRLLVL.

In its sample, this clone was seen many times. The chain carries TRBV2 and TRBJ2-7; 10 bases agree with TRBD2. In germline, CDR1 is SNHLY, CDR2 FYNNEI. This CDR3 region has 16 residues. V shed 5 bases and J 1 base; nucleotides not matched to a gene: 8. The CDR3: CASSRPPSGSSYEQYF. As DNA, the CDR3 is TGTGCCAGCAGTCGACCACCTAGCGGGAGTTCCTACGAGCAGTACTTC. Full variable domain (outside the CDR3, taken from reference TRBV2 and TRBJ2-7): EPEVTQTPSHQVTQMGQEVILRCVPISNHLYFYWYRQILGQKVEFLVSFYNNEISEKSEIFDDQFSVERPDGSNFTLKIRSTKLEDSAMYFCASSRPPSGSSYEQYFGPGTRLTVT.

At least ten counts were recorded for this clone. The chain combines TRBV27 with TRBJ2-7, with 7 bases matching TRBD1. The CDR3 length is 14 residues. The junction had 5 bases not matched to a gene; V was cut back by 6 bases and J by 0 bases. Germline values: CDR1 MNHEY, CDR2 SMNVEV (reference sequence). CDR3 nucleotides: TGTGCCAGCAGCCAAACAGGGGTCTCCTACGAGCAGTACTTC. Amino acid sequence: CASSQTGVSYEQYF.

This clone was counted ten times or more. The chain joins TRBV7-3 to TRBJ2-2, with TRBD1 matching 7 bases. Germline-derived CDR1 and CDR2 are SGHTA and FQGTGA. V lost 5 bases and J lost 0; bases outside the gene matches: 0. The CDR3 spans 14 residues. The DNA for the CDR3 is TGTGCCAGCAGCCAGGGGGCGAACACCGGGGAGCTGTTTTTT. Translated: CASSQGANTGELFF.

This chain connects TRBV13 to TRBJ2-7; D uncertain. The CDR3 is 14 residues long. The V gene's germline CDR1 is PRHDT and CDR2 FYEKMQ (reference sequence). V lost 5 bases, J lost 7 bases, and 18 bases lay in between. The CDR3 coding sequence is TGTGCCAGCAGCAAGGACCCGCTGTTGGGGGAGCAGTACTTC. Its protein product is CASSKDPLLGEQYF.

As regards this clone: This sequence may be a read error, since a much larger clone differs from it by one base. The V call is TRBV9, the J call TRBJ2-3; D may be TRBD2 (7 bases). This CDR3 is built from 18 residues. Germline assignment: CDR1 SGDLS and CDR2 YYNGEE. The CDR3 DNA reads as TGTGCCAGCAGCGTAGGAGTGGGGGGGACACCTTTCACAGATACGCGGTATTTT. Its translation is CASSVGVGGTPFTDTRYF.

This clone was seen many times. The V and J genes are TRBV7-2 and TRBJ2-7, with D unclear. The V gene lost 6 bases and the J gene lost 7 bases, with 13 bases spanning the gap. CDR1 is SGHTA and CDR2 is FQGNSA in the germline V gene. The CDR3 length is 12 residues. CDR3: CASSQASREQYF. In DNA, the CDR3 is TGTGCCAGCAGTCAAGCCTCCAGGGAGCAGTACTTC.

Notes on this clone: The junction departs from germline at one end; a sequencing error may be responsible. The chain has TRBV27 and TRBJ2-7; 7 nucleotides align to TRBD2. The CDR3 runs 16 residues. Looked up from germline, CDR1 is MNHEY and CDR2 is SMNVEV (reference sequence). CDR3 coding DNA: TGTGCCAGCAGGATGAGGGGACTATCGGGATCCTACGATCAGTACTTC. Its protein product is CASRMRGLSGSYDQYF.

This clone was detected many times. The rearrangement links TRBV11-2 to TRBJ2-3; 8 bases agree with TRBD1. The CDR3 is 12 amino acids. Germline V gives CDR1 SGHAT, CDR2 FQNNGV. The trim removed 5 bases at V and 12 bases at J, leaving 7 bases unmatched. In DNA, the CDR3 is TGTGCCAGCAGCCTACAGGGGGTTACCCAGTATTTT. Translation gives CASSLQGVTQYF.

The CDR3 loop is CASSAKGTGRNQPQHF. The CDR3 DNA is TGTGCCAGCAGCGCAAAGGGGACAGGGCGCAATCAGCCCCAGCATTTT. The chain joins TRBV7-8 to TRBJ1-5; 9 bases match TRBD1. This CDR3 region has 16 residues. V shed 5 bases and J 2 bases; nucleotides not matched to a gene: 7. Germline-derived CDR1 and CDR2 are SGHVS and FQNEAQ.

About this clone itself: A clone one base away is much larger, so this may be a read error. The chain uses TRBV9 and TRBJ1-1; D gene ambiguous. CDR1 is SGDLS and CDR2 is YYNGEE in the germline V gene. This CDR3 has 13 residues. CDR3 region: CASSARVNTEALF. The CDR3, as DNA: TGTGCCAGCAGCGCAAGGGTAAACACTGAAGCTCTCTTT.

This clone was seen at least ten times. The V call is TRBV12-3 or TRBV12-4, the J call TRBJ2-3; D is undetermined. The CDR3 spans 14 residues. Trimming stripped 6 bases from V and 2 bases from J, with 12 bases between. CDR3 bases: TGTGCCAGCAGCCCTACAGCGAACACAGATACGCAGTATTTT. Translating it yields CASSPTANTDTQYF.

The chain employs TRBV30 and TRBJ2-7; D is uncertain. V lost 5 bases and J lost 2, with 7 bases in between. Germline V gives CDR1 GTSNPN, CDR2 SVGIG (reference sequence). CDR3 length equals 11 residues. The CDR3 loop is CAWGPTYEQYF. CDR3 coding DNA: TGTGCCTGGGGGCCAACCTACGAGCAGTACTTC.

The rearrangement joins TRBV11-3 to TRBJ1-5; D is undetermined. The V gene lost 1 base and the J gene lost 9 bases, with 19 bases spanning the gap. This CDR3 spans 16 amino acids. Germline CDR1 reads SGHNT; CDR2 reads YENEEA. The chain's CDR3 is CASSLALCGGEGPQHF. DNA of the CDR3: TGTGCCAGCAGCTTAGCCTTATGTGGCGGCGAGGGGCCCCAGCATTTT.

This clone was observed at least ten times. A much larger clone differs by one base, so this may be a read error. The V and J genes are TRBV28 and TRBJ1-5; D gene unclear. Germline CDR1 reads MDHEN; CDR2 reads SYDVKM. CDR3 length: 12 amino acids. CDR3 coding DNA: TGTGTCAGCAGTTTATTGAGACAGCCCCAGCATTTT. Translated: CVSSLLRQPQHF.

This clone was found many times. The chain carries TRBV28 and TRBJ2-1; possibly TRBD1 for D (5 bases). The V end was cut by 6 bases, the J end by 10 bases, with 13 bases between. The germline V gene encodes CDR1 MDHEN and CDR2 SYDVKM. The CDR3 is made up of 12 amino acids. CDR3 protein: CASSLWGMEQFF. The CDR3 DNA is TGTGCCAGCAGCCTATGGGGCATGGAGCAGTTCTTC.

There are many counts of this clone. The rearrangement joins TRBV10-3 to TRBJ1-2; no definite D call. The V and J ends lost 6 bases and 3 bases respectively, with 5 bases between them. From germline, CDR1 is ENHRY and CDR2 SYGVKD. The CDR3 runs 11 residues. The CDR3 sequence is CAISTDYGYTF. CDR3 nucleotide sequence: TGTGCCATCAGCACAGACTATGGCTACACCTTC.

A note on this clone: The junction shows a germline mismatch at one end, possibly a read error. This chain links TRBV7-3 with TRBJ2-7, with D maybe TRBD2 (5 bases). Looked up from germline, CDR1 is SGHTA and CDR2 is FQGTGA. This CDR3 is 17 amino acids long. The CDR3 nucleotides are TGTGCCAGCAGCTTAGGCGGTGTTGCGGGTCGGACCTACGATCAGTACTTC. Its protein product is CASSLGGVAGRTYDQYF.

This clone was observed at least ten times. The genes are TRBV11-2 and TRBJ1-3; D unclear. Trimming removed 5 bases from V and 0 bases from J, with 14 bases in between. CDR1 and CDR2 (germline): SGHAT, FQNNGV. This CDR3 spans 16 amino acids. For the CDR3, the DNA is TGTGCCAGCAGCCACGACCTACGCGGCTCTGGAAACACCATATATTTT. Amino acid sequence: CASSHDLRGSGNTIYF.

This clone appeared many times. The chain couples TRBV19 to TRBJ1-5; no clear D gene. Per the germline V gene, CDR1 is LNHDA and CDR2 is SQIVND (reference sequence). The CDR3 consists of 15 residues. V lost 1 base to trimming and J lost 6 bases, with 13 bases between them. The CDR3 sequence: CASSIVLAGFQPQHF. CDR3 DNA sequence: TGTGCCAGTAGTATAGTCTTGGCAGGTTTTCAGCCCCAGCATTTT.

V usage is TRBV6-5 and J usage is TRBJ1-2; D remains ambiguous. V shed 0 bases and J shed 2 bases, with 7 bases lying between them. The V gene's germline CDR1 is MNHEY and CDR2 SVGAGI. CDR3 length equals 14 residues. Here the CDR3 reads CASSYSGKNYGYTF. CDR3 bases: TGTGCCAGCAGTTACTCGGGCAAGAACTATGGCTACACCTTC.

This clone was picked up many times. CDR3 DNA sequence: TGTGCCAGCAAGGTGGACAGCTCCTACAATGAGCAGTTCTTC. Protein sequence: CASKVDSSYNEQFF. The J gene is TRBJ2-1, the V gene TRBV6-1; D perhaps matches TRBD1 (6 bases). The germline CDR1 and CDR2 sequences are MNHNS and SASEGT. The CDR3 totals 14 residues. The V gene lost 7 bases and the J gene lost 0 bases, with 10 bases spanning the gap.

This clone was picked up many times. V is TRBV6-2 or TRBV6-3 and J is TRBJ2-7; possibly TRBD1 for D (6 bases). V was shortened by 6 bases and J by 2 bases, with 17 bases between the two germline ends. This CDR3 region has 15 residues. Germline V gene sequence: CDR1 MNHEY, CDR2 SVGEGT. The CDR3 protein is CASSGWAGDPYEQYF. As DNA, the CDR3 is TGTGCCAGCAGCGGCTGGGCAGGGGATCCCTACGAGCAGTACTTC.

Note on this clone: This may be a read error: a much more frequent sequence differs by one nucleotide. V gene TRBV6-2 or TRBV6-3 combines with J gene TRBJ2-1; 7 bases fit TRBD2. Germline-derived CDR1 and CDR2 are MNHEY and SVGEGT. The CDR3 is 13 residues long. DNA for the CDR3: TGTGTCAGCAGAGGGGACTACTCTCATGAGCAGTTCTTC. Amino acids: CVSRGDYSHEQFF.

There are many counts of this clone. The rearrangement joins TRBV20-1 to TRBJ1-1, with D unresolved. V was pared by 1 base and J by 5 bases, with 8 bases between. CDR3 length: 12 amino acids. Germline-derived CDR1 and CDR2 are DFQATT and SNEGSKA (reference sequence). CDR3 sequence: CSARVVGTEAFF. The DNA for the CDR3 is TGCAGTGCTAGAGTTGTGGGGACTGAAGCTTTCTTT.